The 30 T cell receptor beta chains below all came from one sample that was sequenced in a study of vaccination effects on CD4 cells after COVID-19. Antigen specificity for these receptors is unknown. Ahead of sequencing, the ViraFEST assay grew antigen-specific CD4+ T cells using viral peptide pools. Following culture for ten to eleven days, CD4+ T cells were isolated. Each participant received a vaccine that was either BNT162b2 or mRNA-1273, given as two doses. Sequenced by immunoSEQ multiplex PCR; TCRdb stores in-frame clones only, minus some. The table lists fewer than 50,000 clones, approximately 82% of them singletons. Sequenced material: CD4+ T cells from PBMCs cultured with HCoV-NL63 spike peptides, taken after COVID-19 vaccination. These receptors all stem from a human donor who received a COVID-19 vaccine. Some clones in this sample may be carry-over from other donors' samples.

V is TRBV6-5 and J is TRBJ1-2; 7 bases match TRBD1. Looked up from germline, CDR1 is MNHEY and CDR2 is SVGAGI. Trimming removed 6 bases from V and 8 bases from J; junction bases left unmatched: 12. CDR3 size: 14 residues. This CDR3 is CASRYDRAGDGYTF. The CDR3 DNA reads TGTGCCAGCAGGTACGACAGGGCCGGTGACGGCTACACCTTC.

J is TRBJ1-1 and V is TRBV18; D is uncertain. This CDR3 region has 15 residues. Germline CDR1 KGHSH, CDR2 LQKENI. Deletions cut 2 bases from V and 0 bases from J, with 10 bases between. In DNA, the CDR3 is TGTGCCAGCTCACCAATTGCGGGCTTGAACACTGAAGCTTTCTTT. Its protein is CASSPIAGLNTEAFF.

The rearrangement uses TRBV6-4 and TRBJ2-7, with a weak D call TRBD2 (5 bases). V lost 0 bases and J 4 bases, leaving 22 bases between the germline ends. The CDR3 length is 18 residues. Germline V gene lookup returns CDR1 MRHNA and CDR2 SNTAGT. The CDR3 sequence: CASSDSSREGLVAYEQYV. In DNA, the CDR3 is TGTGCCAGCAGTGACTCGTCTCGTGAGGGCCTAGTTGCGTACGAGCAGTACGTC.

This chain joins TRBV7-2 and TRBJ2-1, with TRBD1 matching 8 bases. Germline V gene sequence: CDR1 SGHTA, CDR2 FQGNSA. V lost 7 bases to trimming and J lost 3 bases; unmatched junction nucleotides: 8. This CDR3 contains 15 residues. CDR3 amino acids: CASNYPGQVYNEQFF. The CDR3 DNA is TGTGCCAGCAACTATCCGGGACAGGTCTACAATGAGCAGTTCTTC.

CDR3 in DNA: TGTGCCAGCAGTTACACGGGACAGCTAAAGCCTGGCTACACCTTC. This encodes CASSYTGQLKPGYTF. The chain carries TRBV6-5 and TRBJ1-2; 7 nucleotides match TRBD1. J lost 7 bases, V lost 2 bases, and 10 bases had no gene match. Looked up from germline, CDR1 is MNHEY and CDR2 is SVGAGI. CDR3 length: 15 amino acids.

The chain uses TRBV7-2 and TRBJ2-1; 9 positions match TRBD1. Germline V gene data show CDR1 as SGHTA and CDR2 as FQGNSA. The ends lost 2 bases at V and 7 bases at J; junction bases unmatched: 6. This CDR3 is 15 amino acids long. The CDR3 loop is CASSLRSGTGNEQFF. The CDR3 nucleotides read TGTGCCAGCAGCTTACGGTCCGGGACAGGGAATGAGCAGTTCTTC.

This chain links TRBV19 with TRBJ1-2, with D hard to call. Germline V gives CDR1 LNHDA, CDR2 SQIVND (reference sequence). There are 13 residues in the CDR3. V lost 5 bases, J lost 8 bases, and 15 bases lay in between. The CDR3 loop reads CASSPTNAEGYTF. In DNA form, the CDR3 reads TGTGCCAGTAGTCCGACGAACGCGGAAGGCTACACCTTC.

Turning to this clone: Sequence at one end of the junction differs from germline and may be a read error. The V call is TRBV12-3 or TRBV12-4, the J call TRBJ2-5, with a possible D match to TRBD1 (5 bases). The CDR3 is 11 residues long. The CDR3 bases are TGTGCCAGCAGTTATGATGGGGCTTACAACTTC. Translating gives CASSYDGAYNF.

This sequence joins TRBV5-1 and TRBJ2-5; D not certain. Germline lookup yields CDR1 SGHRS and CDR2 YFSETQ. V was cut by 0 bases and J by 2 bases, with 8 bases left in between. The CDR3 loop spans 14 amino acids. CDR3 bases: TGCGCCAGCAGCTTGGATCGGGCTCAAGAGACCCAGTACTTC. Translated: CASSLDRAQETQYF.

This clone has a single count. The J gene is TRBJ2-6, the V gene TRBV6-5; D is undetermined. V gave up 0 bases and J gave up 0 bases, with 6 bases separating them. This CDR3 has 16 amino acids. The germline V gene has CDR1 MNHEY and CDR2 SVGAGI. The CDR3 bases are TGTGCCAGCAGTTACTCGAGAGGCTCTGGGGCCAACGTCCTGACTTTC. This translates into CASSYSRGSGANVLTF.

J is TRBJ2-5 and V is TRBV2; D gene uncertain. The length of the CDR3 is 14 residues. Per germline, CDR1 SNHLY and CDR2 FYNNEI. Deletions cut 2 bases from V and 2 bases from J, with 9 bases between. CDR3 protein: CASSESWRQETQYF. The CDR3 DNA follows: TGTGCCAGCAGTGAATCTTGGCGTCAAGAGACCCAGTACTTC. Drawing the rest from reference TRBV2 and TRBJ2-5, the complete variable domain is EPEVTQTPSHQVTQMGQEVILRCVPISNHLYFYWYRQILGQKVEFLVSFYNNEISEKSEIFDDQFSVERPDGSNFTLKIRSTKLEDSAMYFCASSESWRQETQYFGPGTRLLVL.

The CDR3 region has the DNA TGTGCCAGCAGTCTGAGACCGGGAGGGGGTAATCAGCCCCAGCATTTT. Translating it yields CASSLRPGGGNQPQHF. The chain couples TRBV6-2 or TRBV6-3 to TRBJ1-5, with TRBD1 as a possible D gene (6 bases). The CDR3 has 16 amino acids. Trimming stripped 5 bases from V and 4 bases from J, with 18 bases between. Germline-derived CDR1 and CDR2 are MNHEY and SVGEGT.

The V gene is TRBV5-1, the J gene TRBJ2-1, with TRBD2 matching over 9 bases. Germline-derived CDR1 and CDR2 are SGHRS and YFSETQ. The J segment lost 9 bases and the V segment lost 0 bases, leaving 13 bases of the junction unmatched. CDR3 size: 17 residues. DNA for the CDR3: TGCGCCAGCAGCTTGGGGGCTAGCGGGGCTAAAGACGGTGAGCAGTTCTTC. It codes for CASSLGASGAKDGEQFF.

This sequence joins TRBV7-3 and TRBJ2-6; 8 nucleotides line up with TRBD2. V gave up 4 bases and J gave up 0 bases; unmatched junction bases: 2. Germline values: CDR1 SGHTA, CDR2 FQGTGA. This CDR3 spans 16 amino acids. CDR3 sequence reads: CASSSGRVSGANVLTF. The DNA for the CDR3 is TGTGCCAGCAGCTCCGGGAGGGTCTCTGGGGCCAACGTCCTGACTTTC. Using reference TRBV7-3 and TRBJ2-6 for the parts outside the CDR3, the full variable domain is GAGVSQTPSNKVTEKGKYVELRCDPISGHTALYWYRQSLGQGPEFLIYFQGTGAADDSGLPNDRFFAVRPEGSVSTLKIQRTERGDSAVYLCASSSGRVSGANVLTFGAGSRLTVL.

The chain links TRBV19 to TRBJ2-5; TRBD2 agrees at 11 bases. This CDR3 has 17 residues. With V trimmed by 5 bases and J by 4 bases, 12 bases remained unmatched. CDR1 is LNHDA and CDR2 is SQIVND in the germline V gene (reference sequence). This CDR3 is CASSPLKVAGGLETQYF. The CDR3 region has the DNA TGTGCCAGTAGTCCTCTGAAGGTAGCGGGGGGGCTAGAGACCCAGTACTTC. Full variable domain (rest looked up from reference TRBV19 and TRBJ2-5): DGGITQSPKYLFRKEGQNVTLSCEQNLNHDAMYWYRQDPGQGLRLIYYSQIVNDFQKGDIAEGYSVSREKKESFPLTVTSAQKNPTAFYLCASSPLKVAGGLETQYFGPGTRLLVL.

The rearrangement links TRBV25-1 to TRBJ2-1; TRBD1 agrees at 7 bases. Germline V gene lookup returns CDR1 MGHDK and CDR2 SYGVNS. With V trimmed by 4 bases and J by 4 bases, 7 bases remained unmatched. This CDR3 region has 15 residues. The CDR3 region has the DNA TGTGCCAGCAGTGGACAGGGAGTACGGTACAATGAGCAGTTCTTC. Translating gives CASSGQGVRYNEQFF.

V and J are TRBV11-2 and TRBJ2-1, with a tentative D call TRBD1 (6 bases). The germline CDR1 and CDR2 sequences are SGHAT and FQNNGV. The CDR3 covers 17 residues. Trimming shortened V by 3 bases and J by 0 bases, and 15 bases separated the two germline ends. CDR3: CASSFQGYGNSYNEQFF. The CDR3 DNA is TGTGCCAGCAGCTTTCAGGGGTACGGGAACTCCTACAATGAGCAGTTCTTC.

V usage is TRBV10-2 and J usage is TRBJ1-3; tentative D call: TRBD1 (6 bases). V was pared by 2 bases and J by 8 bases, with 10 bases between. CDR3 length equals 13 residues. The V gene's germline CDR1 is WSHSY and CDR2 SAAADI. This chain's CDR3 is CASSERGRDTIYF. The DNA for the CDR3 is TGCGCCAGCAGTGAGAGGGGGAGAGACACCATATATTTT.

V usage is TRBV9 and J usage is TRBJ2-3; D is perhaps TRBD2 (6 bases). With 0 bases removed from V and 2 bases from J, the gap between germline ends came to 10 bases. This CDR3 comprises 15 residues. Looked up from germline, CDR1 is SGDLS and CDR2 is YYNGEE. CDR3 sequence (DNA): TGTGCCAGCAGCGTAGCCGGGGGTAACACAGATACGCAGTATTTT. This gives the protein CASSVAGGNTDTQYF.

CDR3: CSARQGEQFF. DNA of the CDR3: TGCAGTGCTAGACAGGGTGAGCAGTTCTTC. The chain combines TRBV20-1 with TRBJ2-1; D perhaps matches TRBD1 (5 bases). CDR1 and CDR2 from the germline V gene are DFQATT and SNEGSKA (reference sequence). V lost 2 bases to trimming and J lost 9 bases, with 5 bases between them. The CDR3 is made up of 10 amino acids.

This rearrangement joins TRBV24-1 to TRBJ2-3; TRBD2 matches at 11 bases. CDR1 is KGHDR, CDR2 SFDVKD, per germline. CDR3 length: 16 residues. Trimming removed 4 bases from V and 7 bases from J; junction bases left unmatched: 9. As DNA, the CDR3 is TGTGCCACCAGTGACCCGACTAGCGGGGCGCAAAATACGCAGTATTTT. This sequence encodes CATSDPTSGAQNTQYF.

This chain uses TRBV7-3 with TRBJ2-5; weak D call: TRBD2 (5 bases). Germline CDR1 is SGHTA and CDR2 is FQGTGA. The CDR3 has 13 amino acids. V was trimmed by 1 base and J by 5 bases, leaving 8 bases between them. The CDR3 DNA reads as TGTGCCAGCAGCTTAAACCCGGGGGAGACCCAGTACTTC. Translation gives CASSLNPGETQYF.

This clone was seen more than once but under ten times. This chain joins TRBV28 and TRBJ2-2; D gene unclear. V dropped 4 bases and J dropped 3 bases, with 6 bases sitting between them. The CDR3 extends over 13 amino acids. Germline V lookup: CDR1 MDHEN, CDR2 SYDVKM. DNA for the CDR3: TGTGCCAGCAGTTGGCCGGACACCGGGGAGCTGTTTTTT. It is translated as CASSWPDTGELFF.

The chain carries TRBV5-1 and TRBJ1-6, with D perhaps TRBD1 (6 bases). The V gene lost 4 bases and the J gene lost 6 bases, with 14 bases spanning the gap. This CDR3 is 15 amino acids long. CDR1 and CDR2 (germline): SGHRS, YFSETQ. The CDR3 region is CASSTGTGFNSPLHF. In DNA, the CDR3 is TGCGCCAGCAGCACCGGCACAGGGTTTAATTCACCCCTCCACTTT.

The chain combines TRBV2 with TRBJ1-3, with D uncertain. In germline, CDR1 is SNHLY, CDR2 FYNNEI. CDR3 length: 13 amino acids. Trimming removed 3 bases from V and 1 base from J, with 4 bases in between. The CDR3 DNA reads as TGTGCCAGCAGTGATGGATCTGGAAACACCATATATTTT. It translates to CASSDGSGNTIYF.

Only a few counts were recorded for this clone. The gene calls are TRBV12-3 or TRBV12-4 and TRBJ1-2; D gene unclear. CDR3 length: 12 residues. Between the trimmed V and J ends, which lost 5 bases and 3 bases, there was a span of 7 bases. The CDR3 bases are TGTGCCAGCAGTACAAACTACTATGGCTACACCTTC. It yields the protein CASSTNYYGYTF.

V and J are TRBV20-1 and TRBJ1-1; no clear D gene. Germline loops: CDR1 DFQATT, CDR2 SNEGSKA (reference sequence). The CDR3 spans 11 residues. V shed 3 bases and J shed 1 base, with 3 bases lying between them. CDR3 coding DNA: TGCAGTGCTAGTGGGAACACTGAAGCTTTCTTT. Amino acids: CSASGNTEAFF.

The CDR3 sequence is CASPAWQGTEAFF. Written as DNA, the CDR3 is TGTGCCAGCCCCGCATGGCAAGGCACTGAAGCTTTCTTT. This sequence joins TRBV5-8 and TRBJ1-1; D not certain. CDR3 length equals 13 residues. Per the germline V gene, CDR1 is SGHTS and CDR2 is YDEGEE. Deletions cut 7 bases from V and 4 bases from J, with 14 bases between.

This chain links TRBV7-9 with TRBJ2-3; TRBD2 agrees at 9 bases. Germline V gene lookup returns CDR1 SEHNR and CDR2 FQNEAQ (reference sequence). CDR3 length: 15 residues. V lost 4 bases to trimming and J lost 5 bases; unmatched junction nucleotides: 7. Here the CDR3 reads CASSSRGGALDTQYF. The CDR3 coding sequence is TGTGCCAGCAGCTCCCGCGGGGGGGCCTTAGATACGCAGTATTTT.

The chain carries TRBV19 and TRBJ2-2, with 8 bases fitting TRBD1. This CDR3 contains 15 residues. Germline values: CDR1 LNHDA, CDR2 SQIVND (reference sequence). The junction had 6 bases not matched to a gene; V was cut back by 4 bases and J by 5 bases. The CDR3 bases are TGTGCCAGTAGTACTGACAGGGGTAGGACCGGGGAGCTGTTTTTT. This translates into CASSTDRGRTGELFF.